Shown below are 18 T cell receptor beta chains from a single sample sequenced in a study of PD-1 blockade in mismatch repair-deficient tumors. Sequencing was performed with immunoSEQ multiplex PCR; in TCRdb, only in-frame clones are kept and a portion is missing. The sample lists about 35,000 clones, about 85% occurring once. This sample comprised PBMCs, obtained less than 7 weeks after starting pembrolizumab. Source of these receptors: an adult with mismatch repair-deficient cancer.

The V call is TRBV7-9, the J call TRBJ1-1; D is unresolved. V was shortened by 5 bases and J by 1 base, with 5 bases between the two germline ends. Looked up from germline, CDR1 is SEHNR and CDR2 is FQNEAQ (reference sequence). CDR3 length: 12 amino acids. The CDR3 is CASSPQNTEAFF. DNA for the CDR3: TGTGCCAGCAGCCCACAGAACACTGAAGCTTTCTTT.

This clone was observed a few times. In DNA form, the CDR3 reads TGTGCCAGCAGTTTGCGGACCTACGAGCAGTACTTC. This translates into CASSLRTYEQYF. V usage is TRBV28 and J usage is TRBJ2-7; no definite D call. Trimming left V 3 bases short and J 2 bases short, with 5 bases between. The CDR3 spans 12 residues. Germline lookup yields CDR1 MDHEN and CDR2 SYDVKM.

In DNA, the CDR3 is TGTGCCAGCTCACCAGAAGGGACAGGTAATAGCAATCAGCCCCAGCATTTT. It codes for CASSPEGTGNSNQPQHF. The gene calls are TRBV18 and TRBJ1-5; 8 nucleotides line up with TRBD1. J gave up 0 bases and V 2 bases, and 6 bases lay outside the gene matches. CDR3 length: 17 amino acids. CDR1 KGHSH and CDR2 LQKENI come from the germline V gene.

The rearrangement uses TRBV19 and TRBJ1-4; 9 bases are a match to TRBD1. Trimming took 5 bases from V and 8 from J; bases not matched to a gene: 9. This CDR3 is built from 15 residues. Germline values: CDR1 LNHDA, CDR2 SQIVND (reference sequence). CDR3 in DNA: TGTGCCAGTAGTGACCGACAGGGGGTATCGGAAAAACTGTTTTTT. It yields the protein CASSDRQGVSEKLFF.

The chain is built from TRBV29-1 and TRBJ2-5, with a tentative D call TRBD1 (6 bases). CDR1 and CDR2 from the germline V gene are SQVTM and ANQGSEA. The germline V and J ends were trimmed by 4 bases and 5 bases, with 17 bases remaining between them. There are 14 residues in the CDR3. CDR3 loop: CSVGMGAIGETQYF. CDR3 in DNA: TGCAGCGTTGGTATGGGGGCGATTGGGGAGACCCAGTACTTC.

The chain recombines TRBV7-6 with TRBJ2-3; 8 bases map to TRBD1. From germline, CDR1 is SGHVS and CDR2 FNYEAQ. This CDR3 is 17 amino acids long. Trimming removed 1 base from V and 4 bases from J; junction bases left unmatched: 10. The CDR3 DNA is TGTGCCAGCAGCTTAGGCGCTTGGACAGGGTCCCCAGATACGCAGTATTTT. Protein product: CASSLGAWTGSPDTQYF.

This sequence joins TRBV5-5 and TRBJ1-4; TRBD1 matches at 8 bases. The CDR3 has 16 amino acids. Trimming cost V 0 bases and J 5 bases; bases outside gene matches: 6. The germline V gene has CDR1 SGHKS and CDR2 YYEKEE (reference sequence). The CDR3 DNA reads as TGTGCCAGCAGCTTGGCCCTGGACAGGGCAAATGAAAAACTGTTTTTT. It encodes CASSLALDRANEKLFF.

The gene calls are TRBV4-1 and TRBJ2-1, with 12 nucleotides matching TRBD2. V shed 4 bases, J shed 2 bases, and the junction held 9 bases outside the gene matches. The CDR3 contains 18 residues. CDR1 and CDR2 (germline): MGHRA, YSYEKL. The CDR3 loop reads CASSRGLAGIRTYNEQFF. In DNA, the CDR3 is TGCGCCAGCAGCCGTGGACTAGCGGGAATTAGGACCTACAATGAGCAGTTCTTC.

V is TRBV7-2 and J is TRBJ2-1; 9 nucleotides line up with TRBD2. Trimming at V came to 1 base and at J to 6 bases, leaving 7 bases not matched to a gene. The germline V gene has CDR1 SGHTA and CDR2 FQGNSA. The CDR3 extends over 16 amino acids. Written as DNA, the CDR3 is TGTGCCAGCAGCTTAGGGGGCGGGAGGGCCGGCAATGAGCAGTTCTTC. It codes for CASSLGGGRAGNEQFF.

V usage is TRBV29-1 and J usage is TRBJ2-7, with 7 bases aligning to TRBD1. The V segment lost 5 bases and the J segment 2 bases; nucleotides outside the gene matches: 6. The CDR3 contains 13 residues. Germline V gene sequence: CDR1 SQVTM, CDR2 ANQGSEA. The CDR3 loop is CSVFEGAPYEQYF. Here the CDR3 DNA reads TGCAGCGTTTTCGAGGGGGCCCCCTACGAGCAGTACTTC.

The chain combines TRBV5-1 with TRBJ1-1; perhaps TRBD1 as D (6 bases). This CDR3 region has 15 residues. Germline V CDR1 and CDR2: SGHRS, YFSETQ. V was pared by 0 bases and J by 4 bases, with 13 bases between. The CDR3 sequence: CASSLGAGVVTEAFF. DNA for the CDR3: TGCGCCAGCAGCTTGGGAGCAGGGGTCGTCACTGAAGCTTTCTTT.

The genes are TRBV7-9 and TRBJ2-7; 10 nucleotides agree with TRBD2. Germline V lookup: CDR1 SEHNR, CDR2 FQNEAQ (reference sequence). CDR3 length equals 14 residues. The junction had 4 bases not matched to a gene; V was cut back by 4 bases and J by 4 bases. The CDR3 DNA is TGTGCCAGCAGCTGGACTAGCGGTTCGTACGAGCAGTACTTC. Translated, it gives CASSWTSGSYEQYF.

This clone was found a few times. The chain is built from TRBV2 and TRBJ1-5; a possible D gene is TRBD1 (5 bases). This CDR3 contains 14 residues. The ends were cut back, 5 bases at V and 1 base at J, with 9 bases in the middle. Germline lookup yields CDR1 SNHLY and CDR2 FYNNEI. CDR3 region: CASSTTASNQPQHF. The CDR3 bases are TGTGCCAGCAGTACGACAGCCAGCAATCAGCCCCAGCATTTT.

The chain links TRBV5-1 to TRBJ1-1, with no clear D. Trimming left V 0 bases short and J 5 bases short, with 14 bases between. This CDR3 is 15 amino acids long. The germline CDR1 and CDR2 sequences are SGHRS and YFSETQ. CDR3 protein: CASSLDVGSGTEAFF. The CDR3 bases are TGCGCCAGCAGCTTGGATGTTGGCAGCGGGACTGAAGCTTTCTTT.

The chain combines TRBV15 with TRBJ2-1, with 10 bases aligning to TRBD1. CDR1 and CDR2 (germline): LNHNV, YYDKDF (reference sequence). CDR3 length equals 15 residues. Unmatched junction bases numbered 10, after V lost 1 base and J lost 13 bases. The CDR3 protein is CATSRASGQGQDQFF. CDR3 coding DNA: TGTGCCACCAGCAGAGCCTCGGGACAGGGGCAAGATCAGTTCTTC.

The chain combines TRBV5-1 with TRBJ2-2, with 10 bases fitting TRBD2. This CDR3 is 16 amino acids long. The germline V gene encodes CDR1 SGHRS and CDR2 YFSETQ. The junction had 7 bases not matched to a gene; V was cut back by 4 bases and J by 4 bases. This CDR3 is CASSNPSGGGTGELFF. The DNA for the CDR3 is TGCGCCAGCAGCAACCCTAGCGGGGGCGGCACCGGGGAGCTGTTTTTT.

J is TRBJ2-3 and V is TRBV29-1; maybe TRBD2 (5 bases). V lost 6 bases to trimming and J lost 2 bases, with 18 bases between them. This CDR3 spans 15 amino acids. Germline V gene lookup returns CDR1 SQVTM and CDR2 ANQGSEA. In DNA, the CDR3 is TGCAGCGTCTCGCGGGCGTCGGACCCCACAGATACGCAGTATTTT. It yields the protein CSVSRASDPTDTQYF.

This chain links TRBV5-6 with TRBJ2-1; 7 nucleotides align to TRBD2. J was trimmed by 12 bases and V by 4 bases; bases with no gene match: 7. There are 12 residues in the CDR3. CDR1 is SGHDT and CDR2 is YYEEEE in the germline V gene. CDR3 loop: CASSMGGVGQFF. CDR3 in DNA: TGTGCCAGCAGCATGGGGGGGGTAGGGCAGTTCTTC.